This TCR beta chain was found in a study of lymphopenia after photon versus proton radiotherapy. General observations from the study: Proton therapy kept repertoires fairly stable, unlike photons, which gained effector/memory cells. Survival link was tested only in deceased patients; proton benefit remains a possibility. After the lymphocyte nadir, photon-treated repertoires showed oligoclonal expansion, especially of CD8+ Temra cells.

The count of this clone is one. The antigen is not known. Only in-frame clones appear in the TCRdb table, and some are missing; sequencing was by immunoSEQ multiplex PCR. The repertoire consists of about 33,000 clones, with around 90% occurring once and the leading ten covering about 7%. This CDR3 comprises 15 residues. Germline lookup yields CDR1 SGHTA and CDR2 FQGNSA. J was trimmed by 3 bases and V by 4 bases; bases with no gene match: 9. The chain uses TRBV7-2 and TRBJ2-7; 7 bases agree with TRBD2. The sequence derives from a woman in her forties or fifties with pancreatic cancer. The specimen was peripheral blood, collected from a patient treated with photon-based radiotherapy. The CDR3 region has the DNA TGTGCCAGCAGCTCCTCCCTAGCGGAACGCTACGAGCAGTACTTC. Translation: CASSSSLAERYEQYF.